The 25 T cell receptor beta chains below come from one sample, sequenced in a study of T cells expressing NK-cell markers (dated by TCRdb to about 2020). Preparation of the library involved 5' RACE. TCRdb lists the instrument as Illumina HiSeq 2000. The reads, reprocessed by TCRdb, yield one row per CDR3 protein sequence and no DNA. This sample's table carries fewer than 200,000 distinct CDR3 sequences. The ten largest clones capture roughly 20% of the sample. The sample consisted of blood T cells: a sorted CD56 or NKG2C T cell subset, CD4+ or CD8+ T cells, or bulk PBMC T cells (not recorded which). All receptors come from a woman between 18 and 70 years old in good health.

The chain combines TRBV20-1 with TRBJ2-5. The CDR3 is 13 amino acids. Germline V gene lookup returns CDR1 DFQATT and CDR2 SNEGSKA (reference sequence). The CDR3 protein is CSARLGNEETQYF.

V usage is TRBV20-1 and J usage is TRBJ2-1; without DNA, the TCRdb call of TRBD2 cannot be checked. The length of the CDR3 is 16 residues. Per the germline V gene, CDR1 is DFQATT and CDR2 is SNEGSKA (reference sequence). The chain's CDR3 is CSAYPPGLAVYNEQFF.

The chain has TRBV28 and TRBJ2-3. Germline CDR1 is MDHEN and CDR2 is SYDVKM. The CDR3 is 13 amino acids. CDR3 protein: CASSPPIGDTQYF.

V is TRBV5-1 and J is TRBJ1-2; the TCRdb D gene call, TRBD1, has no DNA to confirm it. Germline CDR1 is SGHRS and CDR2 is YFSETQ. CDR3 length: 16 amino acids. The CDR3: CASSLTSGTENYGYTF.

The chain joins TRBV7-6 to TRBJ2-3; TCRdb's D call of TRBD1 is untestable without DNA. CDR1 and CDR2 (germline): SGHVS, FNYEAQ. There are 15 residues in the CDR3. The CDR3 region is CASSPGLTTADTQYF.

V is TRBV27 and J is TRBJ2-7; TCRdb selects TRBD2, and the lack of DNA leaves this call unchecked. Germline CDR1 MNHEY, CDR2 SMNVEV (reference sequence). There are 15 residues in the CDR3. CDR3 protein: CASSYRFGTTNEQYF.

V gene TRBV18 combines with J gene TRBJ1-2. Germline-derived CDR1 and CDR2 are KGHSH and LQKENI. The CDR3 length is 14 residues. The CDR3 reads CASSRTGGYYGYTF.

This rearrangement joins TRBV6-1 to TRBJ1-2. Germline CDR1 and CDR2: MNHNS and SASEGT. CDR3 length: 14 residues. CDR3: CASSITGLTYGYTF.

The chain links TRBV7-9 to TRBJ2-1; TCRdb lists TRBD2, though no DNA is available to test this call. The CDR3 is 11 residues long. Germline V gene sequence: CDR1 SEHNR, CDR2 FQNEAQ (reference sequence). CDR3 amino acids: CASSWGDEQFF.

V and J are TRBV20-1 and TRBJ2-1; checking the TCRdb D call of TRBD2 is not possible without DNA. The germline V gene has CDR1 DFQATT and CDR2 SNEGSKA (reference sequence). The CDR3 is 15 amino acids. The CDR3 spells CSATGTSGAHNEQFF.

This chain uses TRBV21-1 with TRBJ2-3; lacking DNA, the TRBD2 call made by TCRdb goes unchecked. TRBV21-1 is annotated as a pseudogene. The length of the CDR3 is 18 residues. CDR3 sequence reads: CASSTPHELAGDTDTQYF.

The J gene is TRBJ2-1, the V gene TRBV5-1. The CDR3 extends over 14 amino acids. Germline CDR1 SGHRS, CDR2 YFSETQ. The CDR3 reads CASSLPNNYNEQFF.

The CDR3 here is CASSLARGQGPAYNEQFF. The chain recombines TRBV5-1 with TRBJ2-1; TCRdb returns TRBD1, unconfirmable since there is no DNA. The CDR3 sequence is 18 residues long. Germline V CDR1 and CDR2: SGHRS, YFSETQ.

This rearrangement joins TRBV5-1 to TRBJ2-3. CDR1 and CDR2 (germline): SGHRS, YFSETQ. The CDR3 is 13 amino acids. CDR3 region: CASSLTSDDTQYF. The whole variable domain, remainder taken from reference TRBV5-1 and TRBJ2-3, is KAGVTQTPRYLIKTRGQQVTLSCSPISGHRSVSWYQQTPGQGLQFLFEYFSETQRNKGNFPGRFSGRQFSNSRSEMNVSTLELGDSALYLCASSLTSDDTQYFGPGTRLTVL.

V gene TRBV27 combines with J gene TRBJ2-3; TCRdb outputs TRBD1, but without DNA this stays unchecked. The CDR3 has 15 residues. Germline CDR1 and CDR2: MNHEY and SMNVEV (reference sequence). This chain's CDR3 is CASSAPGQGTDTQYF.

The rearrangement uses TRBV7-3 and TRBJ2-1; TCRdb indicates TRBD2, and absent DNA this call remains unverified. Germline V gives CDR1 SGHTA, CDR2 FQGTGA. CDR3 size: 14 residues. CDR3 amino acids: CASSSEGTSNEQFF.

The chain combines TRBV7-2 with TRBJ2-1; lacking DNA, the TRBD1 call made by TCRdb goes unchecked. Germline lookup yields CDR1 SGHTA and CDR2 FQGNSA. CDR3 length: 14 residues. CDR3: CASSSQTGPHEQFF.

The V and J genes are TRBV27 and TRBJ2-5; TCRdb calls TRBD2, which cannot be checked without DNA. Per the germline V gene, CDR1 is MNHEY and CDR2 is SMNVEV (reference sequence). The CDR3 is made up of 14 amino acids. CDR3 loop: CASRRPGLAETQYF.

The chain combines TRBV4-1 with TRBJ1-1; no DNA is available, so the TRBD1 call from TCRdb remains unchecked. Germline CDR1 MGHRA, CDR2 YSYEKL. The CDR3 totals 18 residues. The CDR3 here is CASSQPRTGGIMNTEAFF.

The J gene is TRBJ1-1, the V gene TRBV7-3. The CDR3 spans 16 residues. Germline assignment: CDR1 SGHTA and CDR2 FQGTGA. CDR3 amino acids: CASSPAELGPNTEAFF.

The V call is TRBV10-3, the J call TRBJ1-1; there is no DNA to check the TCRdb D call of TRBD1. The length of the CDR3 is 13 residues. In germline, CDR1 is ENHRY, CDR2 SYGVKD. CDR3 residues: CAIGQGARTEAFF.

This chain links TRBV9 with TRBJ2-1; the D call of TRBD2 rests on TCRdb alone, since no DNA is present to check it. CDR1 is SGDLS and CDR2 is YYNGEE in the germline V gene. The CDR3 is 14 residues long. This CDR3 is CASSVLAGGHEQFF.

The V and J genes are TRBV7-2 and TRBJ2-5. The CDR3 length is 15 residues. Per germline, CDR1 SGHTA and CDR2 FQGNSA. This CDR3 is CASSFYADEQETQYF. Combining the CDR3 with reference TRBV7-2 and TRBJ2-5 gives the whole variable domain GAGVSQSPSNKVTEKGKDVELRCDPISGHTALYWYRQSLGQGLEFLIYFQGNSAPDKSGLPSDRFSAERTGGSVSTLTIQRTQQEDSAVYLCASSFYADEQETQYFGPGTRLLVL.

The chain links TRBV5-1 to TRBJ2-5; TCRdb's D call, TRBD1, is unchecked because there is no DNA. CDR3 length: 15 residues. Germline V gene lookup returns CDR1 SGHRS and CDR2 YFSETQ. CDR3 protein: CASTRSGDSQETQYF.

This chain joins TRBV6-1 and TRBJ2-3; the TCRdb D gene call, TRBD1, has no DNA to confirm it. Germline V gene data show CDR1 as MNHNS and CDR2 as SASEGT. The CDR3 sequence is 15 residues long. CDR3: CASSRDRGGVDTQYF.